A selection of T cell receptor beta chains follows, all from one sample in a study of neurological immune-mediated disorders. TCRdb used MiXCR to reprocess the 5' RACE reads, holding one entry per CDR3 protein. The sample lists tens of thousands of distinct CDR3 sequences, more than 10% seen once, with less than 15% in the top ten. The sample was PBMCs. These receptors originate from a woman between 55 and 75 years old with HTLV-1-associated myelopathy (HAM/TSP). Each CDR3 is given with its conserved first and last residue. The order of the fields is D gene, J gene, clone size, V gene, CDR3 DNA, CDR3 protein. D genes are given only for firm matches. Not every row has a clone size; where given, it reads once, few, many or a size class.

NA TRBJ1-2 NA TRBV19 TGTGCCAGTAGTGACCGGGGTGAACGTGGCTACACCTTC CASSDRGERGYTF
TRBD2 TRBJ2-1 NA TRBV5-1 TGCGCCAGCAGGGGAGGACTAGTGGGAGTCGATGAGCAGTTCTTC CASRGGLVGVDEQFF
TRBD1 TRBJ2-4 many TRBV18 TGTGCCAGCTCACCGTCCGGGGACAGGGGAAACATTCAGTACTTC CASSPSGDRGNIQYF
TRBD1 TRBJ1-1 many TRBV29-1 TGCAGCGTTCCCAGGACAGGGGGGACTGAAGCTTTCTTT CSVPRTGGTEAFF
TRBD1 TRBJ2-4 many TRBV5-1 TGCGCCAGCAGCGTACAGGGGGCGGAAAACATTCAGTACTTC CASSVQGAENIQYF
NA TRBJ2-3 NA TRBV4-2 TGTGCCAGCAGCCTCCTCCGGGGGACCTTGGGAGATACGCAGTATTTT CASSLLRGTLGDTQYF
NA TRBJ1-6 many TRBV5-1 TGCGCCAGCAGCTTGGCAGCAGGGGTCAATTCACCCCTCCACTTT CASSLAAGVNSPLHF
NA TRBJ2-1 NA TRBV7-7 TGTGCCAGCAATGATGAGGGGGAGCAGTTCTTC CASNDEGEQFF
TRBD1 TRBJ1-3 few TRBV30 TGTGCCACAGACCAGGGGGTCGTCTCTGGAAACACCATATATTTT CATDQGVVSGNTIYF
NA TRBJ2-7 many TRBV29-1 TGCAGCGCAAGTAAACAGGGCTCCTACGAGCAGTACTTC CSASKQGSYEQYF
NA TRBJ1-2 many TRBV5-1 TGCGCCAGCAGCTTTTCAGACCCGGGGTACTATGGCTACACCTTC CASSFSDPGYYGYTF
NA TRBJ1-2 medium-sized TRBV20-1 TGCAGTGCTGGGGGACGGCTGGCGGGAGGCTACACCTTC CSAGGRLAGGYTF
NA TRBJ1-3 many TRBV7-9 TGTGCCAGCAGCTTTTTGCAGGGAGTCTCTGGAAACACCATATATTTT CASSFLQGVSGNTIYF
NA TRBJ1-6 many TRBV7-2 TGTGCCAGCAGCTTAATGACTTCACCCCTCCACTTT CASSLMTSPLHF
NA TRBJ1-3 medium-sized TRBV20-1 TGCAGTGCTAGAGATCAATCCGGCTCTGGAAACACCATATATTTT CSARDQSGSGNTIYF
NA TRBJ2-3 many TRBV9 TGTGCCAGCAGCGGAGGCCGATATTCCACAGATACGCAGTATTTT CASSGGRYSTDTQYF
NA TRBJ2-1 many TRBV20-1 TGCAGTGCTAGAGGACTAGTTAGGGGTGAGCAGTTCTTC CSARGLVRGEQFF
NA TRBJ2-7 medium-sized TRBV5-1 TGCGCCAGCAGCTTGGTCCCCACCTACGAGCAGTACTTC CASSLVPTYEQYF
NA TRBJ1-3 NA TRBV5-1 TGCGCCAGCAGCTTGGCGGGGGTAGAAAACACCATATATTTT CASSLAGVENTIYF
NA TRBJ1-1 many TRBV6-2/TRBV6-3 TGTGCCAGCACGAAGGGGAACTTGAACACTGAAGCTTTCTTT CASTKGNLNTEAFF
NA TRBJ2-7 NA TRBV11-3 TGTGACAGCAGCTTTGGTGGGGGATCCTACGAGCAGTACTTC CDSSFGGGSYEQYF
NA TRBJ1-1 few TRBV5-1 TGCGCCAGCAGCTTGGGCTTCGGGTTTGGTGATCCTGAAGCTTTCTTT CASSLGFGFGDPEAFF
TRBD2 TRBJ2-3 many TRBV11-2 TGTGCCAGCAGCCCGACAGAGGGAGCGGGAGTAAGCACAGATACGCAGTATTTT CASSPTEGAGVSTDTQYF
NA TRBJ1-1 many TRBV19 TGTGCCAGTACCAGAACAGGGTTCAGCACTGAAGCTTTCTTT CASTRTGFSTEAFF
NA TRBJ2-7 NA TRBV29-1 TGCAGCGCGACAGGGAGCGGGGGAAAGGGCGAGCAGTACTTC CSATGSGGKGEQYF
NA TRBJ1-6 NA TRBV6-2/TRBV6-3 TGTGCCAGCAGTTATAGTGGGGACACAGCACGCTCACCCCTCCACTTT CASSYSGDTARSPLHF
TRBD2 TRBJ2-5 NA TRBV30 TGTGCCTGGAGTTTGGCGGGAGTTGGTGAGACCCAGTACTTC CAWSLAGVGETQYF
TRBD1 TRBJ1-5 many TRBV12-3/TRBV12-4 TGTGCCAGCAGTCCCACAGGGGGAAGGGGCAATCAGCCCCAGCATTTT CASSPTGGRGNQPQHF
TRBD1 TRBJ2-7 few TRBV6-2/TRBV6-3 TGTGCCAGCAGTTACGGGACAGGGCCGTTTCCGTACTTC CASSYGTGPFPYF
NA TRBJ2-3 few TRBV7-9 TGTGCCAGCAGCCCAAAGCTCGGGGAAAGCACAGATACGCAGTATTTT CASSPKLGESTDTQYF
NA TRBJ1-1 many TRBV20-1 TGCAGTGCTAGACCATCGGTGAACACTGAAGCTTTCTTT CSARPSVNTEAFF
TRBD1 TRBJ2-1 many TRBV7-9 TGTGCCAGCCCCCGTTTGGACAGGGACTACAATGAGCAGTTCTTC CASPRLDRDYNEQFF
TRBD2 TRBJ2-7 many TRBV20-1 TGCAGTGCTAGGTCCGGGACTAGCGGGGGGGCTGGGTACGAGCAGTACTTC CSARSGTSGGAGYEQYF
TRBD1 TRBJ1-2 few TRBV30 TGTGCCTGGACTGCCGGACAGGGGGCGGTCTATGGCTACACCTTC CAWTAGQGAVYGYTF
TRBD2 TRBJ2-2 few TRBV11-2 TGTGCCACCCTAAGACTAGCGGGAGCCGGGGAGCTGTTTTTT CATLRLAGAGELFF
NA TRBJ1-5 many TRBV19 TGTGCCAGTACCCAACAGGGCGGTCAGCCCCAGCATTTT CASTQQGGQPQHF
NA TRBJ2-2 few TRBV5-1 TGCGCCAGCAGGCCAAACACCGGGGAGCTGTTTTTT CASRPNTGELFF
NA TRBJ2-5 many TRBV20-1 TGCAGTGCTAGAGAACCCTTCGAGCCGCATCAAGAGACCCAGTACTTC CSAREPFEPHQETQYF
TRBD2 TRBJ2-7 NA TRBV5-4 TGTGCCAGCAGCTCCTCTAGCGGGACTTCAAGCGAGCAGTACTTC CASSSSSGTSSEQYF
NA TRBJ2-7 many TRBV7-2 TGTGCCAGCAGCACCGGGAGCGTGCCCTTCGAGCAGTACTTC CASSTGSVPFEQYF
NA TRBJ2-3 few TRBV6-1 TGTGCCAGCAGTGAAGTCCGGGGCCCAGATACGCAGTATTTT CASSEVRGPDTQYF
NA TRBJ1-2 many TRBV10-3 TGTGCCATCAGTGAAGAACAGAAGAATGGCTACACCTTC CAISEEQKNGYTF
TRBD1 TRBJ1-5 many TRBV24-1 TGTGCCACCAGTGATGCAGGGGGCTTTAATAGCAATCAGCCCCAGCATTTT CATSDAGGFNSNQPQHF
NA TRBJ2-7 many TRBV21-1 TGTGCCAGCAGGAGGTTCTCGCCCTCACCCTACCTCCTCGTTGAGTACTTC CASRRFSPSPYLLVEYF
NA TRBJ1-3 many TRBV7-2 TGTGCCAGCAGCTTAGGGGGTCAGGGAATCTCTGGAAACACCATATATTTT CASSLGGQGISGNTIYF
TRBD2 TRBJ2-3 many TRBV11-2 TGTGCCAGCAGCAAAGTAGCGGGAGTGGCCACAGATACGCAGTATTTT CASSKVAGVATDTQYF
TRBD2 TRBJ2-1 NA TRBV7-6 TGTGCCAGCAGCAGTGGGGGGGGCAATGAGCAGTTCTTC CASSSGGGNEQFF
NA TRBJ1-4 NA TRBV3-1 TGTGCCAGCAACCAAGAATGGGGCAGACTGTTTTTT CASNQEWGRLFF
TRBD2 TRBJ2-3 many TRBV5-1 TGCGCCAGCATGAGCGGGAGAGGCACAGATACGCAGTATTTT CASMSGRGTDTQYF
NA TRBJ2-1 many TRBV20-1 TGCAGTGCTGGACAGTCCTACAATGAGCAGTTCTTC CSAGQSYNEQFF
NA TRBJ2-4 many TRBV4-1 TGCGCCAGCAGCCTTACCGGGACAGCCAAAAACATTCAGTACTTC CASSLTGTAKNIQYF
TRBD2 TRBJ2-2 many TRBV11-2 TGTGCCAGCAGCCCAGGGAGCGGGACGAACACCGGGGAGCTGTTTTTT CASSPGSGTNTGELFF
TRBD2 TRBJ2-2 many TRBV20-1 TGCAGTGCTAGAAGGAGCCTAGCGGGGAGGGAGGAGCTGTTTTTT CSARRSLAGREELFF
TRBD2 TRBJ2-7 many TRBV20-1 TGCAGTGCTAGGCCAGAGCCGGGGACTAGCGGGACCTACGAGCAGTACTTC CSARPEPGTSGTYEQYF
NA TRBJ1-4 many TRBV15 TGTGCCACCAGCAGCCCGGACAGCAATGAAAAACTGTTTTTT CATSSPDSNEKLFF
TRBD1 TRBJ2-1 few TRBV19 TGTGCCAGTAACCTACAGGGGGCACGTAGGGATGAGCAGTTCTTC CASNLQGARRDEQFF
NA TRBJ2-3 NA TRBV7-2 TGTGCCAGCAGTCGGGCGCTCCAGTATACGCAGTATTTT CASSRALQYTQYF
NA TRBJ2-3 many TRBV20-1 TGCAGTGCTCATGGAGGAACGGGTACGCAGTATTTT CSAHGGTGTQYF